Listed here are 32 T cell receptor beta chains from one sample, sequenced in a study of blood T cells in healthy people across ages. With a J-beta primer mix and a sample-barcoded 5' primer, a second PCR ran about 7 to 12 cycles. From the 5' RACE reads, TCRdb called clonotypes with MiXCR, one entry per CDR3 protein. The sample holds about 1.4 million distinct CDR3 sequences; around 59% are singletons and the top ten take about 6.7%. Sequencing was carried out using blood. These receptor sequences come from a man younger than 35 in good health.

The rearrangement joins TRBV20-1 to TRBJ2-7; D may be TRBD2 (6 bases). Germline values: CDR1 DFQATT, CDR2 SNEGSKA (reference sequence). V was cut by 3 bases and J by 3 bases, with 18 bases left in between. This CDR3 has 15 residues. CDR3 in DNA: TGCAGTGCTAGGAGCGCGGGGAGGACCCACTACGAGCAGTACTTC. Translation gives CSARSAGRTHYEQYF.

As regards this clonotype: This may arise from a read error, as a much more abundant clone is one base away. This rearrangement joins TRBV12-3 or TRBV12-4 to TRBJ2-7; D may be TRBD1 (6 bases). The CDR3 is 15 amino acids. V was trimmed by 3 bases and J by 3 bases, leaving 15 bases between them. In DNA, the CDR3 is TGTGCCAGCAGTTTCGAGACAGGACTTCTCTACGAGCAGTACTTC. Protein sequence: CASSFETGLLYEQYF.

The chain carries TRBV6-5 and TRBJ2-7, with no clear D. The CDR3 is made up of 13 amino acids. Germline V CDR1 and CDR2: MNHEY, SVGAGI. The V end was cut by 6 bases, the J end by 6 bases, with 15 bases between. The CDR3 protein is CASSFVGLGEQYF. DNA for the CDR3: TGTGCCAGCAGCTTCGTGGGTTTGGGCGAGCAGTACTTC.

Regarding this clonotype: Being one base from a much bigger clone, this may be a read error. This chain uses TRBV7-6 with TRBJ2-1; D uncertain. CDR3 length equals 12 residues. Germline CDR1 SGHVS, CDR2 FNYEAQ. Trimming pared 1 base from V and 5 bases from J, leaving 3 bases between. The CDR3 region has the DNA TGTGCCAGCAGCTTAGAGGACAATGAGCAGTTCTTC. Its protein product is CASSLEDNEQFF.

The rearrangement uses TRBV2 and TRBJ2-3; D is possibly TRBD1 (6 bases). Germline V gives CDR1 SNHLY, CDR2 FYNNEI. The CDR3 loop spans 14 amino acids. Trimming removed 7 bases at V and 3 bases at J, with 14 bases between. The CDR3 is CASIVAQGTDTQYF. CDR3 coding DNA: TGTGCCAGCATAGTTGCGCAGGGGACAGATACGCAGTATTTT.

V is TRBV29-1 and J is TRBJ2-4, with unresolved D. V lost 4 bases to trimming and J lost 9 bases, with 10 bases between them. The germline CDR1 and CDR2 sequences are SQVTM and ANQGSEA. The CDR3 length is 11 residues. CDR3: CSVVREGIQYF. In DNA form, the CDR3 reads TGCAGCGTTGTAAGGGAAGGCATTCAGTACTTC.

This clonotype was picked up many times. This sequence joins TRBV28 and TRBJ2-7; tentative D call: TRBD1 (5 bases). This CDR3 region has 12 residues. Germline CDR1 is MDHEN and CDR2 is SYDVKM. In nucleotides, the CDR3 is TGTGGTGTCAGGGCTGGCGTCTACGAGCAGTACTTC. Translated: CGVRAGVYEQYF.

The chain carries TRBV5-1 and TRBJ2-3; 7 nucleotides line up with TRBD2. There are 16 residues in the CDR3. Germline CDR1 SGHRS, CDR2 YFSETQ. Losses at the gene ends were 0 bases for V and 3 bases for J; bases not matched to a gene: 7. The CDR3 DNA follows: TGCGCCAGCAGCTTGGGAGGGCTAGCGGATACAGATACGCAGTATTTT. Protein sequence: CASSLGGLADTDTQYF. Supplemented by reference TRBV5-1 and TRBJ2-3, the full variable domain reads KAGVTQTPRYLIKTRGQQVTLSCSPISGHRSVSWYQQTPGQGLQFLFEYFSETQRNKGNFPGRFSGRQFSNSRSEMNVSTLELGDSALYLCASSLGGLADTDTQYFGPGTRLTVL.

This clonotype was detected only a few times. CDR3 DNA sequence: TGCAGTGCTAGATCGACAGGGTCGGAGAGCTCCTACAATGAGCAGTTCTTC. Residues: CSARSTGSESSYNEQFF. The chain is built from TRBV20-1 and TRBJ2-1; the match to TRBD1 covers 7 bases. The germline V gene has CDR1 DFQATT and CDR2 SNEGSKA (reference sequence). V gave up 2 bases and J gave up 0 bases; unmatched junction bases: 10. CDR3 length equals 17 residues.

CDR3 DNA sequence: TGCAGTGCTAGAGAAGGGGGCGCAACTAATGAAAAACTGTTTTTT. Its protein is CSAREGGATNEKLFF. V and J are TRBV20-1 and TRBJ1-4; 7 nucleotides line up with TRBD1. Trimming at V came to 0 bases and at J to 0 bases, leaving 1 base not matched to a gene. CDR1 is DFQATT, CDR2 SNEGSKA, per germline (reference sequence). The CDR3 has 15 residues.

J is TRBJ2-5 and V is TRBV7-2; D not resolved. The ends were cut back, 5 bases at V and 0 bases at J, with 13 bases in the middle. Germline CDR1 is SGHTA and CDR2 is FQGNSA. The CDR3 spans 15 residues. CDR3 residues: CASSPELGYQETQYF. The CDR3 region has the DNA TGTGCCAGCAGCCCCGAGCTAGGGTACCAAGAGACCCAGTACTTC.

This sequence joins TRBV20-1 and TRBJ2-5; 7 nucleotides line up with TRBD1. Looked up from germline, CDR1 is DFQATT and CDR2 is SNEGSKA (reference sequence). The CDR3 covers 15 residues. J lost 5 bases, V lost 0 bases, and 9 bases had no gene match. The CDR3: CSARDGDSPRETQYF. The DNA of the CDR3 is TGCAGTGCTAGAGATGGGGACAGCCCACGGGAGACCCAGTACTTC.

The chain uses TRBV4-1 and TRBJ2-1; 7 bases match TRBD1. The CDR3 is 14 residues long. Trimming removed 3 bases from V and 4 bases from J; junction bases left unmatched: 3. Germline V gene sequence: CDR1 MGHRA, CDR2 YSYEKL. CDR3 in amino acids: CASSHGDRYNEQFF. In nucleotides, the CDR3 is TGCGCCAGCAGCCATGGGGACAGATACAATGAGCAGTTCTTC.

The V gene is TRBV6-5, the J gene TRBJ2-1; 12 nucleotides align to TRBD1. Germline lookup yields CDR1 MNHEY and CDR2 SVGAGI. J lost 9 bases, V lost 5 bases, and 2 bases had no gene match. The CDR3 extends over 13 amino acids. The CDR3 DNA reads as TGTGCCAGCAGTGGGGACAGGGGGCTTGAGCAGTTCTTC. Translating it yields CASSGDRGLEQFF.

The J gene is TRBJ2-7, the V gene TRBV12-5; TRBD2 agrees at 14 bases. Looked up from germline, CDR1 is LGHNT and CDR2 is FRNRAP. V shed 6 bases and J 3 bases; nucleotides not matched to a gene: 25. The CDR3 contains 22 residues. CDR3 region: CASGNGLGLGSGTSGSGYEQYF. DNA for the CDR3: TGTGCTAGTGGAAATGGATTGGGGCTTGGATCCGGGACTAGCGGGAGTGGCTACGAGCAGTACTTC. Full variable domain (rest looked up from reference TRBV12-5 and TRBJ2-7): DARVTQTPRHKVTEMGQEVTMRCQPILGHNTVFWYRQTMMQGLELLAYFRNRAPLDDSGMPKDRFSAEMPDATLATLKIQPSEPRDSAVYFCASGNGLGLGSGTSGSGYEQYFGPGTRLTVT.

As DNA, the CDR3 is TGTGCCAGCAGCAACCGGACAGTCAATCAGCCCCAGCATTTT. Translation: CASSNRTVNQPQHF. The rearrangement joins TRBV7-2 to TRBJ1-5; TRBD1 is a possible D gene (6 bases). The germline V gene encodes CDR1 SGHTA and CDR2 FQGNSA. V was pared by 5 bases and J by 3 bases, with 11 bases between. The CDR3 loop spans 14 amino acids.

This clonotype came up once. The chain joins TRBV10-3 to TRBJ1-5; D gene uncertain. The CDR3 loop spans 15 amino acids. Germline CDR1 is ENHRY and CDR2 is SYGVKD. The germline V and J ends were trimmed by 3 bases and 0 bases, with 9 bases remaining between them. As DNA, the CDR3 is TGTGCCATCAGTGATCAGGTGAATAGCAATCAGCCCCAGCATTTT. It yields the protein CAISDQVNSNQPQHF.

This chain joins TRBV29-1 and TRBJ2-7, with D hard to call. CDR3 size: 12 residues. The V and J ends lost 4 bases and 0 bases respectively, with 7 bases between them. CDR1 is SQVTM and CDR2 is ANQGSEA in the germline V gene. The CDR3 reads CSVGKSSYEQYF. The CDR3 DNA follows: TGCAGCGTTGGTAAGAGCTCCTACGAGCAGTACTTC.

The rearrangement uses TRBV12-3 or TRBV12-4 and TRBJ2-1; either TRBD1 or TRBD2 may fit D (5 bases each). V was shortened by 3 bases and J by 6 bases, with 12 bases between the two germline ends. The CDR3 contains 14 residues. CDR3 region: CASSFRGEPNEQFF. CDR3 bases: TGTGCCAGCAGTTTTAGAGGGGAGCCCAATGAGCAGTTCTTC.

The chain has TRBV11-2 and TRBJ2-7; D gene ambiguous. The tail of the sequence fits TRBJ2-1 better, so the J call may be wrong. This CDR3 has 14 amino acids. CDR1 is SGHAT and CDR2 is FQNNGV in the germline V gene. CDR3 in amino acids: CASSEIRSCNEQFF. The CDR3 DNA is TGTGCCAGCAGCGAAATACGGTCTTGCAATGAGCAGTTCTTC.

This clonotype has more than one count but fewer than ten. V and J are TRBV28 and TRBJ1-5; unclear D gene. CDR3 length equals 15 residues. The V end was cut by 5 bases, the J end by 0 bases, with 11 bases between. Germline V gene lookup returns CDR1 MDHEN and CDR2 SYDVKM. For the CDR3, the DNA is TGTGCCAGCAGTCCCCTGGGGAGTAGCAATCAGCCCCAGCATTTT. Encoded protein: CASSPLGSSNQPQHF.

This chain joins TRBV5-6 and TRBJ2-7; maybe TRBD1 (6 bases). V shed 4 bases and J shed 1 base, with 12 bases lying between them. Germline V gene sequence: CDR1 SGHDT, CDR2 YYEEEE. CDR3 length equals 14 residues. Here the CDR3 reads CASSRDIKSYEQYF. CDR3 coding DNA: TGTGCCAGCAGCCGGGACATTAAATCCTACGAGCAGTACTTC.

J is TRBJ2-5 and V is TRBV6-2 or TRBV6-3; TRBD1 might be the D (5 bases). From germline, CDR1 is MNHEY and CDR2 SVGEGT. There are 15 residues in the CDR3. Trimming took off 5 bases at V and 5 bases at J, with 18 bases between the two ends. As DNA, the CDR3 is TGTGCCAGCAGTCCCAGGGCGATCCCTGAGGAGACCCAGTACTTC. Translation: CASSPRAIPEETQYF.

The CDR3 coding sequence is TGTGCCAGCAGTTCACAAGACAGGGACTTTAGGCAGCCCCAGCATTTT. Translated, it gives CASSSQDRDFRQPQHF. The genes are TRBV12-3 or TRBV12-4 and TRBJ1-5, with 7 positions matching TRBD1. This CDR3 spans 16 amino acids. The V gene end was trimmed by 4 bases and the J gene end by 7 bases; junction bases not matched to a gene: 13.

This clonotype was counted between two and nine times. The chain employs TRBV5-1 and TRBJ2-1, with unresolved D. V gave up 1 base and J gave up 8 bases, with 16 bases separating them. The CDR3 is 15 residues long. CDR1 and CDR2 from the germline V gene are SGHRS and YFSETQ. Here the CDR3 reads CASSLNKMAGDEQFF. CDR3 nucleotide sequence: TGCGCCAGCAGCTTGAATAAAATGGCTGGGGATGAGCAGTTCTTC.

The CDR3 nucleotides read TGTGCCAGCCAGGGACAGGGGTACTACGAGCAGTACTTC. Protein: CASQGQGYYEQYF. This sequence joins TRBV27 and TRBJ2-7, with 10 bases fitting TRBD1. V was clipped by 8 bases and J by 3 bases; unmatched bases: 4. The CDR3 has 13 amino acids. CDR1 is MNHEY, CDR2 SMNVEV, per germline (reference sequence).

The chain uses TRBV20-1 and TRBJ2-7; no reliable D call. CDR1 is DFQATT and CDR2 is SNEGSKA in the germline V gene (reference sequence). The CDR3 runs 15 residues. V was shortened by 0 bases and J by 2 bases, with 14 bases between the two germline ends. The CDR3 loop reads CSAREQAFGPYEQYF. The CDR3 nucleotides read TGCAGTGCTAGAGAACAAGCGTTTGGACCCTACGAGCAGTACTTC.

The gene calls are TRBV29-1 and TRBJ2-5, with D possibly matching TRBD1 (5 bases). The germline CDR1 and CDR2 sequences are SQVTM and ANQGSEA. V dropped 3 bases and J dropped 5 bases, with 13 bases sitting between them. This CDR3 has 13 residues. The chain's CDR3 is CSVDGQGVETQYF. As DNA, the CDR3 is TGCAGCGTTGACGGGCAGGGCGTTGAGACCCAGTACTTC.

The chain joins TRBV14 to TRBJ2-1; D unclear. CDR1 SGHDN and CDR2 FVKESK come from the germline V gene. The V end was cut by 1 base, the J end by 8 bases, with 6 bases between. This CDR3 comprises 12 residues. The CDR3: CASSQVSDEQFF. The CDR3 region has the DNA TGTGCCAGCAGCCAAGTCAGCGATGAGCAGTTCTTC.

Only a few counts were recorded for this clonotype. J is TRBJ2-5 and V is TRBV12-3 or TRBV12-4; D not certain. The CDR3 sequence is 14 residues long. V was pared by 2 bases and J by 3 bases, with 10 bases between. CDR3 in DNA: TGTGCCAGCAGTTTAAGTTTGAGTGAAGAGACCCAGTACTTC. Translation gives CASSLSLSEETQYF.

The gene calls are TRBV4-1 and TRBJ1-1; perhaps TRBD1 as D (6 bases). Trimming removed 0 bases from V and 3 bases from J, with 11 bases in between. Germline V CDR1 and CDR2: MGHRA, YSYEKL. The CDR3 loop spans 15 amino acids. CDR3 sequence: CASSQEGDTYTEAFF. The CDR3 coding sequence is TGCGCCAGCAGCCAAGAAGGGGACACCTACACTGAAGCTTTCTTT.

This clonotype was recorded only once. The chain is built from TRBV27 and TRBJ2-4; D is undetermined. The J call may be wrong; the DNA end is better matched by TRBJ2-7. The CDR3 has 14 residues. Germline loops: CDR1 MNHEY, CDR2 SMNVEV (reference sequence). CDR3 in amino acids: CASSRWTPTYEQYF. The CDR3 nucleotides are TGTGCCAGCAGCCGCTGGACCCCGACCTACGAGCAGTACTTC.